This entry features one T cell receptor (beta chain) sequence. Its antigen is as yet unknown. The data derive from a study of cytomegalovirus exposure and HLA in healthy donors. Study summary: The approximately 710 first-cohort repertoires and the roughly 130 validation repertoires shared the same platform, a later analysis reported.

Clones were sequenced by immunoSEQ multiplex PCR, and TCRdb holds only the in-frame ones, with some missing. The sample holds under 200,000 clones, less than 95% seen once. Trimming removed 3 bases at V and 1 base at J, with 13 bases between. In germline, CDR1 is LNHDA, CDR2 SQIVND (reference sequence). The CDR3 runs 15 residues. Notes on the study in general: Researchers catalogued under 200 TCR beta chains as cytomegalovirus-associated. Whilst most TCR sequences proved rare, a subset of public TCRs occurred across many donors. CMV antigen specificity was confirmed in vitro for three CMV-associated chains.

The TCR was taken from a young woman in good health and CMV-seropositive. This chain connects TRBV19 to TRBJ2-7; D perhaps matches TRBD2 (6 bases). Sample: PBMCs. The CDR3 region is CASSIPRGASYEQYF. CDR3 DNA: TGTGCCAGTAGTATCCCACGCGGGGCTTCCTACGAGCAGTACTTC.